These T cell receptor beta chains were read from a single sample in a study of post-analysis software for immune sequencing data. In TCRdb, the PCR reads were re-called with MiXCR into one record per CDR3 protein. The repertoire holds hundreds of thousands of distinct CDR3 sequences, under 55% seen once, with 9.5% to 13% in the top ten. The material sequenced was blood. These receptors were obtained from a girl aged 5-17 years with multiple sclerosis. Each CDR3 is given without its conserved first and last residue.

V: TRBV29-1
J: TRBJ2-1
CDR3: SAKRGGGPYNEQF

V: TRBV9
J: TRBJ2-5
CDR3: ASSPSGLAGVVQY

V: TRBV6-2/TRBV6-3
J: TRBJ1-2
CDR3: ASSYAGQASYT

V: TRBV27
J: TRBJ1-1
CDR3: ASSLSRILNTEAF

V: TRBV29-1
J: TRBJ2-5
CDR3: GVDRGETQY

V: TRBV20-1
J: TRBJ2-4
CDR3: SANTLQGDIQY

V: TRBV7-3
J: TRBJ2-5
CDR3: ASSSGTDRGEQY

V: TRBV6-5
J: TRBJ2-7
CDR3: ASRLKAGGPDKQY

V: TRBV9
J: TRBJ1-1
CDR3: ASSPRGGDEAF

V: TRBV7-3
J: TRBJ2-1
CDR3: ASSPMTSDPSAEQF

V: TRBV6-1
J: TRBJ1-1
CDR3: ASSWTGTGVYTEAF

V: TRBV6-5
J: TRBJ2-5
CDR3: ASSPRRAGKTQY

V: TRBV6-1
J: TRBJ2-2
CDR3: ASSESKNTGELF

V: TRBV6-5
J: TRBJ1-1
CDR3: ASSPSRGEAF

V: TRBV28
J: TRBJ2-1
CDR3: ASRDSQSYNEQF

V: TRBV5-6
J: TRBJ2-5
CDR3: ASSLGGPQETQY

V: TRBV28
J: TRBJ2-5
CDR3: ASSFVELAGQETQY

V: TRBV20-1
J: TRBJ2-1
CDR3: SATPSYNEQF

V: TRBV7-6
J: TRBJ2-5
CDR3: ASSVGSGPRETQY

V: TRBV7-9
J: TRBJ2-1
CDR3: ASSFVALLNEQF

V: TRBV6-2/TRBV6-3
J: TRBJ2-1
CDR3: ASKIYSGTDEQF

V: TRBV7-9
J: TRBJ2-1
CDR3: ASSFSGNSPYNEQF

V: TRBV6-2/TRBV6-3
J: TRBJ2-1
CDR3: ASRKGPYNEQF

V: TRBV10-3
J: TRBJ1-1
CDR3: VISQQGLNTEAF

V: TRBV20-1
J: TRBJ2-7
CDR3: SASLRPVYEQY

V: TRBV30
J: TRBJ2-6
CDR3: AWRVDGANVLT

V: TRBV4-1
J: TRBJ1-2
CDR3: ASSQDNREDGYT

V: TRBV20-1
J: TRBJ1-5
CDR3: SARRTPGGGGGQPQH

V: TRBV12-3/TRBV12-4
J: TRBJ2-3
CDR3: ASRQSTDTQY

V: TRBV18
J: TRBJ1-5
CDR3: ASSPLGQGVGNNQPQH

V: TRBV10-3
J: TRBJ2-2
CDR3: AIADTYTGELF

V: TRBV7-6
J: TRBJ2-7
CDR3: ASSLEDRDSYEQY

V: TRBV20-1
J: TRBJ2-1
CDR3: SARDRKGGPAYNEQF

V: TRBV4-1
J: TRBJ2-7
CDR3: ASSQDEWGTYEQY

V: TRBV5-1
J: TRBJ2-5
CDR3: ASNRLAGGEGETQY

V: TRBV3-1
J: TRBJ2-3
CDR3: ASFSEGTQY

V: TRBV7-3
J: TRBJ2-3
CDR3: ASSLSAGGTDTQY

V: TRBV20-1
J: TRBJ1-5
CDR3: SARPRFQPQH

V: TRBV29-1
J: TRBJ2-4
CDR3: SVVPGDREQY

V: TRBV5-8
J: TRBJ2-1
CDR3: ASSLGDSLFNEQF

V: TRBV7-9
J: TRBJ2-5
CDR3: ASRPARGQETQD

V: TRBV7-2
J: TRBJ2-5
CDR3: ASNTGTLEETQY

V: TRBV15
J: TRBJ2-7
CDR3: ATSRDPPGGRYEQY

V: TRBV7-3
J: TRBJ2-5
CDR3: ASSLGGHQETQY

V: TRBV7-3
J: TRBJ2-5
CDR3: ASSLQGGEQETQY

V: TRBV7-6
J: TRBJ2-1
CDR3: ASSLATGTGNNEQF

V: TRBV3-1
J: TRBJ1-5
CDR3: ASSQDLVGQPQH

V: TRBV7-9
J: TRBJ2-1
CDR3: ASSAPSGEDEQF

V: TRBV28
J: TRBJ2-1
CDR3: ASSFLRGRGQF

V: TRBV28
J: TRBJ2-2
CDR3: ASSPGTWELF

V: TRBV5-5
J: TRBJ1-1
CDR3: ASSLGWGQGGTEAF

V: TRBV7-3
J: TRBJ1-2
CDR3: ASSPSDSSNYGYT

V: TRBV18
J: TRBJ2-7
CDR3: ASSRQSPSGSSYEQY

V: TRBV5-1
J: TRBJ2-5
CDR3: ASSLQVGIQETQY

V: TRBV20-1
J: TRBJ2-7
CDR3: SATGLTEQY

V: TRBV28
J: TRBJ1-1
CDR3: ASRGLAGDTEAF

V: TRBV29-1
J: TRBJ2-4
CDR3: SVSGLADAGAKNIQY

V: TRBV7-2
J: TRBJ1-2
CDR3: ASSLGLSGQGVSGYT

V: TRBV29-1
J: TRBJ2-1
CDR3: SVAPASDEQF

V: TRBV6-2/TRBV6-3
J: TRBJ2-3
CDR3: ASLSNGAAGVTDTQY